The present TCR beta chain was sequenced within a study of regulatory T cells in long-lasting Graves disease. The time point denotes: persistent/refractory GD, antithyroid drugs over 5 years with positive TRAb. Preparation of the TCR library used RNA extracted from PBMCs. To make TCR beta libraries, researchers used iRepertoire HTBI primers and Arm-PCR of CDR3 regions. TCRdb redid the calling of the multiplex PCR reads with MiXCR, one entry per CDR3 protein. The sample holds around 400,000 distinct CDR3 sequences; roughly 21% are singletons and the top ten take roughly 13%. This clonotype was detected many times. Antigen specificity is unknown. The germline gives CDR1 MNHNS, CDR2 SASEGT. This CDR3 spans 15 amino acids. The junction had 10 bases not matched to a gene; V was cut back by 3 bases and J by 5 bases. Study outcomes and limitations: Gene preferences differed: TRBV28, TRBJ1-2, TRBJ2-5 in persistent cases.

The receptor was derived from a female donor with Graves disease. Sequencing used peripheral blood mononuclear cells (PBMCs), obtained when the disease was refractory, from a patient treated with antithyroid drugs. This chain connects TRBV6-1 to TRBJ2-7; the match to TRBD1 covers 7 bases. The CDR3 DNA reads as TGTGCCAGCAGTGATTACGACAGGGCCCAGGACGAGCAGTACTTC. It encodes CASSDYDRAQDEQYF.